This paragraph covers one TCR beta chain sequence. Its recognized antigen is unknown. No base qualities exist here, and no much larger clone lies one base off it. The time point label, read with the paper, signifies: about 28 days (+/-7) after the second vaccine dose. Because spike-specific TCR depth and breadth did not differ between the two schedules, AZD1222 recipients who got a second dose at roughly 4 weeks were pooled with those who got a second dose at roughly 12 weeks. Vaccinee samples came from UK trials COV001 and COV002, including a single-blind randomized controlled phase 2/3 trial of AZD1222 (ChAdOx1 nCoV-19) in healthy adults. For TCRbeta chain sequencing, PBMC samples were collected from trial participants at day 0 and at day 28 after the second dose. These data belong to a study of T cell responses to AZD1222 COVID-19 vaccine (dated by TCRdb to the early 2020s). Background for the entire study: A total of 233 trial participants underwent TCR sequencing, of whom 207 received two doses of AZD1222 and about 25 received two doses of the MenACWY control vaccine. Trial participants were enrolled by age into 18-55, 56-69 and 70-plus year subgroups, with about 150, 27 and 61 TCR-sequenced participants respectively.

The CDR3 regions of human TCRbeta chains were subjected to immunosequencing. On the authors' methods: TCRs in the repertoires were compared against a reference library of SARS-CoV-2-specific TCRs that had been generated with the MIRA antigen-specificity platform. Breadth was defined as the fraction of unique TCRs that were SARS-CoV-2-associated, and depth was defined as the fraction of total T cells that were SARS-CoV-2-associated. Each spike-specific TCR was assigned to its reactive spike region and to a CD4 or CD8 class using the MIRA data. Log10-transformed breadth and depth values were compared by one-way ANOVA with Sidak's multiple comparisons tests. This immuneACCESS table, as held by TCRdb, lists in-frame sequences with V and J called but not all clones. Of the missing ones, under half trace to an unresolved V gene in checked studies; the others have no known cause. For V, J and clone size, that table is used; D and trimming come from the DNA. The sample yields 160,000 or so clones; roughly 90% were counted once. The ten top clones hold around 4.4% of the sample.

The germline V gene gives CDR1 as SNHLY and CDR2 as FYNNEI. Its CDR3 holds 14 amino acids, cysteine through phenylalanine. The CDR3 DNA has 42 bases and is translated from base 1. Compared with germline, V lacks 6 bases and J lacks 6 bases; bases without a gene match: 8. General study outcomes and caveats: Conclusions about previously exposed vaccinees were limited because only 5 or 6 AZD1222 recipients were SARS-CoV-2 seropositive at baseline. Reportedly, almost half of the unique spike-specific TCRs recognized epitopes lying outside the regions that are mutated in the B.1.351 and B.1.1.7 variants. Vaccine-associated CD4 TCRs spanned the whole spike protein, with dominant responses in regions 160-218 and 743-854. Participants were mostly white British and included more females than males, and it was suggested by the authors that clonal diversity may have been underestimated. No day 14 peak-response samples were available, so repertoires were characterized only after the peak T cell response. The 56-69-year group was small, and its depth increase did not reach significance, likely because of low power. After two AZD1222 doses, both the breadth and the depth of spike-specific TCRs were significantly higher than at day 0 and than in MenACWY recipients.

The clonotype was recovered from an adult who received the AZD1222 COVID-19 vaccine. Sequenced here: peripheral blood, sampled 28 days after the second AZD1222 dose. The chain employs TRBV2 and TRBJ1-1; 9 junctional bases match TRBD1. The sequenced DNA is TGTGCCAGCAGGGTTGGACAGGGGATCCCTGAAGCTTTCTTT. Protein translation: CASRVGQGIPEAFF.